This TCR beta chain was documented in a study of T-cell reconstitution after alpha-beta-depleted transplantation in children. Overall study results and limits: At the one-year point after transplant, T-cell counts and TCRbeta diversity were found to come mostly from T cells that had been newly produced. Expanded clones from the graft, numbering several hundred, reportedly supplied alpha-beta T cells about two months after transplant. For some patients, TCRbeta diversity was high at day 60 because of recipient T cells and thymic progenitors that survived.

Unique molecular identifiers featured in how the TCRbeta library was prepared. One entry per CDR3 protein, called by TCRdb with MiXCR from the PCR reads. This table holds 450,000 to 550,000 distinct CDR3 sequences, more than 9.5% found once. V lost 8 bases to trimming and J lost 0 bases, with 5 bases between them. Germline V gene sequence: CDR1 LGHNT, CDR2 FRNRAP. This CDR3 region has 12 residues. Note on this clonotype: Its antigen is as yet unknown.

This receptor was taken from a female patient aged 2-9 years who had a stem cell transplant for aplastic anemia, so the T cells may come from the graft donor. The source was PBMCs, mostly from graft donor cells, collected 180 days after TCRalphabeta/CD19-depleted stem cell transplant. The chain links TRBV12-5 to TRBJ2-1; D is uncertain. CDR3 DNA sequence: TGTGCTAGTACCATCTCCTACAATGAGCAGTTCTTC. It specifies CASTISYNEQFF.